The source of this TCR beta chain is a study of shared clonotypes between healthy human individuals. In regard to this clone: Its target is unknown.

This CDR3 region has 15 residues. Trimming shortened V by 0 bases and J by 0 bases, and 9 bases separated the two germline ends. The study's findings and limits: Clonotypes shared by all four donors outscored non-shared clonotypes in generation probability.

The protocol was immunoSEQ multiplex PCR, while the TCRdb copy is restricted to in-frame clones and leaves out a portion. This table has about 2.3 million clones, approximately 90% appearing once. The receptor was isolated from a man aged 18 to 29 in good health. Some clones in this sample may be carry-over from other donors' samples. The chain recombines TRBV23-1 with TRBJ2-7; no firm D call. TRBV23-1 is labeled an ORF, and its function is uncertain. The sample consisted of naive CD4+ T cells from PBMCs. Documented subset: CD45RA+ positively selected. CDR3 region: CASSQSSRSSYEQYF. The CDR3 bases are TGCGCCAGCAGTCAATCCAGTAGGTCCTCCTACGAGCAGTACTTC.